The 23 T cell receptor beta chains below all came from one sample that was sequenced in a study of cytomegalovirus exposure and HLA in healthy donors. The repertoire was sequenced with immunoSEQ multiplex PCR; TCRdb's copy has only in-frame clones and lacks some. The sample lists about 200,000 clones, roughly 84% occurring once. What was sequenced was PBMCs. The receptors stem from a woman younger than 35 in good health and CMV-seropositive.

This sequence joins TRBV27 and TRBJ2-2; no firm D call. The CDR3 is 14 amino acids. The germline CDR1 and CDR2 sequences are MNHEY and SMNVEV (reference sequence). Trimming stripped 5 bases from V and 9 bases from J, with 16 bases between. CDR3 in DNA: TGTGCCAGCAGTCCGGCGGTGGCAAGCAGGGAGCTGTTTTTT. Its protein product is CASSPAVASRELFF.

CDR3 in DNA: TGTGCCAGCACCAACGGGGGAGTAAGTGGCTACACCTTC. Protein: CASTNGGVSGYTF. The chain carries TRBV6-6 and TRBJ1-2; possibly TRBD1 for D (5 bases). V was clipped by 7 bases and J by 7 bases, with 16 bases between them. CDR3 length equals 13 residues. The germline V gene encodes CDR1 MNHNY and CDR2 SVGAGI (reference sequence).

The chain recombines TRBV19 with TRBJ2-4; no firm D call. V was trimmed by 7 bases and J by 5 bases, leaving 12 bases between them. Germline V gene sequence: CDR1 LNHDA, CDR2 SQIVND (reference sequence). This CDR3 comprises 13 residues. CDR3 in amino acids: CASTSLGQNIQYF. CDR3 sequence (DNA): TGTGCCAGTACGTCTCTGGGCCAAAACATTCAGTACTTC.

The chain recombines TRBV5-5 with TRBJ1-4; D unclear. Germline values: CDR1 SGHKS, CDR2 YYEKEE (reference sequence). The CDR3 is 14 residues long. V dropped 0 bases and J dropped 7 bases, with 10 bases sitting between them. The CDR3, as DNA: TGTGCCAGCAGCTTGGGCCAAGAGGGTGAAAAACTGTTTTTT. Translating it yields CASSLGQEGEKLFF. The whole variable domain, remainder taken from reference TRBV5-5 and TRBJ1-4, is DAGVTQSPTHLIKTRGQQVTLRCSPISGHKSVSWYQQVLGQGPQFIFQYYEKEERGRGNFPDRFSARQFPNYSSELNVNALLLGDSALYLCASSLGQEGEKLFFGSGTQLSVL.

The V call is TRBV4-1, the J call TRBJ1-2; weak D call: TRBD1 (6 bases). This CDR3 is 15 amino acids long. Germline V gene sequence: CDR1 MGHRA, CDR2 YSYEKL. V was shortened by 2 bases and J by 8 bases, with 18 bases between the two germline ends. CDR3 in DNA: TGCGCCAGCAGCCAACCGGGACACCGAACGGGAGGCTACACCTTC. Its protein is CASSQPGHRTGGYTF.

V gene TRBV7-2 combines with J gene TRBJ2-3, with 9 bases matching TRBD1. The CDR3 runs to 15 residues. Losses at the gene ends were 4 bases for V and 2 bases for J; bases not matched to a gene: 4. Germline lookup yields CDR1 SGHTA and CDR2 FQGNSA. In nucleotides, the CDR3 is TGTGCCAGCAGCTCCCGGGACAGGGACACAGATACGCAGTATTTT. Its protein product is CASSSRDRDTDTQYF.

This chain uses TRBV2 with TRBJ2-3, with TRBD1 matching 10 bases. The CDR3 contains 15 residues. V was pared by 5 bases and J by 3 bases, with 5 bases of the junction left unmatched. Germline V gives CDR1 SNHLY, CDR2 FYNNEI. CDR3 sequence: CASSTRQGATDTQYF. The CDR3 DNA reads as TGTGCCAGCAGTACAAGACAGGGGGCAACAGATACGCAGTATTTT.

There are a few counts of this clone. The chain carries TRBV5-1 and TRBJ1-2; 11 bases line up with TRBD1. CDR1 is SGHRS, CDR2 YFSETQ, per germline. Unmatched junction bases numbered 10, after V lost 4 bases and J lost 8 bases. The CDR3 covers 15 residues. The CDR3 here is CASSRGQGEEGGYTF. The DNA for the CDR3 is TGCGCCAGCAGCCGGGGACAGGGGGAAGAGGGAGGCTACACCTTC.

CDR3 nucleotide sequence: TGTGCCAGCAGTTTAACACAGGGGCCCGGGGAGCTGTTTTTT. It specifies CASSLTQGPGELFF. The rearrangement joins TRBV28 to TRBJ2-2; the match to TRBD1 covers 7 bases. This CDR3 is 14 amino acids long. Losses at the gene ends were 2 bases for V and 6 bases for J; bases not matched to a gene: 3. From germline, CDR1 is MDHEN and CDR2 SYDVKM.

V is TRBV18 and J is TRBJ1-5; 10 bases agree with TRBD1. Germline V gene data show CDR1 as KGHSH and CDR2 as LQKENI. The CDR3 runs to 16 residues. After removal of 6 bases from V and 5 bases from J, the junction contained 10 bases not matched to a gene. The CDR3 bases are TGTGCCAGCTCCCTAGGACAGGGGGGAACCGATCAGCCCCAGCATTTT. Translation: CASSLGQGGTDQPQHF.

This rearrangement joins TRBV11-2 to TRBJ2-7, with TRBD2 matching over 9 bases. The ends lost 4 bases at V and 0 bases at J; junction bases unmatched: 10. This CDR3 is built from 17 residues. Looked up from germline, CDR1 is SGHAT and CDR2 is FQNNGV. The CDR3 spells CASSSGLAWVSSYEQYF. The CDR3 bases are TGTGCCAGCAGCTCAGGACTAGCGTGGGTTAGCTCCTACGAGCAGTACTTC.

This clone came up once. The J gene is TRBJ2-5, the V gene TRBV6-1; D possibly corresponds to TRBD2 (5 bases). This CDR3 is built from 14 residues. V lost 6 bases and J lost 0, with 11 bases in between. CDR1 is MNHNS, CDR2 SASEGT, per germline. CDR3 sequence (DNA): TGTGCCAGCAGGGGCGGGTGGGACCAAGAGACCCAGTACTTC. Translating it yields CASRGGWDQETQYF.

The rearrangement joins TRBV4-1 to TRBJ1-1; 10 nucleotides line up with TRBD1. V lost 2 bases and J lost 6; bases outside the gene matches: 9. There are 16 residues in the CDR3. The germline gives CDR1 MGHRA, CDR2 YSYEKL. The CDR3 nucleotides read TGCGCCAGCAGCCAAATGGACAGGGGGGGGCAAGCTGAAGCTTTCTTT. Translating it yields CASSQMDRGGQAEAFF.

This chain uses TRBV12-5 with TRBJ2-2; D gene unclear. Trimming pared 1 base from V and 10 bases from J, leaving 16 bases between. The CDR3 loop spans 15 amino acids. CDR1 LGHNT and CDR2 FRNRAP come from the germline V gene. In nucleotides, the CDR3 is TGTGCTAGTGGTTTGGCAGGTCTCAGGCCAGAGGAGCTGTTTTTT. Its protein is CASGLAGLRPEELFF.

V is TRBV7-9 and J is TRBJ2-1; 9 bases are shared with TRBD1. V shed 0 bases and J 5 bases; nucleotides not matched to a gene: 2. Germline V gives CDR1 SEHNR, CDR2 FQNEAQ (reference sequence). CDR3 size: 15 residues. The CDR3 reads CASSLAGTGNNEQFF. CDR3 DNA sequence: TGTGCCAGCAGCTTAGCGGGGACAGGGAACAATGAGCAGTTCTTC.

This chain uses TRBV27 with TRBJ1-1; tentative D call: TRBD1 (6 bases). The V end lost 2 bases, the J end lost 4 bases, and 11 bases lay between the germline ends. Looked up from germline, CDR1 is MNHEY and CDR2 is SMNVEV (reference sequence). The CDR3 has 14 residues. The chain's CDR3 is CASSLNRAATEAFF. The CDR3, as DNA: TGTGCCAGCAGTTTAAACAGGGCGGCCACTGAAGCTTTCTTT.

The chain employs TRBV7-2 and TRBJ2-7, with 8 nucleotides matching TRBD2. Germline assignment: CDR1 SGHTA and CDR2 FQGNSA. Trimming cost V 6 bases and J 5 bases; bases outside gene matches: 12. The CDR3 contains 15 residues. For the CDR3, the DNA is TGTGCCAGCAGTCGGAGCGGGAGTGTTGGGGACGAGCAGTACTTC. Its protein product is CASSRSGSVGDEQYF.

J is TRBJ2-1 and V is TRBV15; 8 nucleotides align to TRBD2. The CDR3 length is 21 residues. Unmatched junction bases numbered 17, after V lost 1 base and J lost 0 bases. Germline V gene data show CDR1 as LNHNV and CDR2 as YYDKDF (reference sequence). The CDR3 protein is CATSRALRLAPHLSSYNEQFF. The CDR3 coding sequence is TGTGCCACCAGCAGAGCGCTCAGACTAGCGCCACACTTGAGCTCCTACAATGAGCAGTTCTTC.

This clone has just a few counts. The chain combines TRBV4-1 with TRBJ2-7, with D possibly being TRBD1 (5 bases). The CDR3 loop spans 17 amino acids. Germline V CDR1 and CDR2: MGHRA, YSYEKL. The V end lost 1 base, the J end lost 3 bases, and 19 bases lay between the germline ends. CDR3 sequence (DNA): TGCGCCAGCAGCCAAGTGAGATCGTACAGGACCCTCTACGAGCAGTACTTC. It yields the protein CASSQVRSYRTLYEQYF.

This clone was picked up one time. For the CDR3, the DNA is TGTGCCAGCAGCTTGTACCTAACCGGGACAGGGTCGTCCACTGAAGCTTTCTTT. Amino acid sequence: CASSLYLTGTGSSTEAFF. The V and J genes are TRBV5-8 and TRBJ1-1, with TRBD1 matching 9 bases. Germline CDR1 and CDR2: SGHTS and YDEGEE. The CDR3 loop spans 18 amino acids. J gave up 4 bases and V 1 base, and 14 bases lay outside the gene matches.

V is TRBV27 and J is TRBJ1-2; 8 bases line up with TRBD1. The CDR3 covers 13 residues. After removal of 10 bases from V and 7 bases from J, the junction contained 11 bases not matched to a gene. Germline V CDR1 and CDR2: MNHEY, SMNVEV (reference sequence). CDR3 loop: CATGQGAKGGYTF. DNA of the CDR3: TGTGCCACCGGACAGGGCGCAAAGGGTGGCTACACCTTC.

This clone was seen a handful of times. The rearrangement links TRBV5-5 to TRBJ2-2; a possible D gene is TRBD2 (5 bases). V was trimmed by 3 bases and J by 4 bases, leaving 16 bases between them. The CDR3 contains 16 residues. Germline CDR1 SGHKS, CDR2 YYEKEE (reference sequence). The DNA for the CDR3 is TGTGCCAGCAGCTATATTTGGAGCGGATCCACCGGGGAGCTGTTTTTT. Protein sequence: CASSYIWSGSTGELFF.

The rearrangement joins TRBV27 to TRBJ1-2, with 11 bases lining up with TRBD1. CDR3 length: 20 residues. V lost 3 bases, J lost 3 bases, and 18 bases stayed unmatched. Germline-derived CDR1 and CDR2 are MNHEY and SMNVEV (reference sequence). The CDR3 loop reads CASSFVIMGQGVFWDYGYTF. The DNA for the CDR3 is TGTGCCAGCAGTTTCGTAATTATGGGACAGGGGGTTTTTTGGGACTATGGCTACACCTTC.